Below are 6 T cell receptor beta chains sequenced from a single sample in a study of memory CD4+ T cells and cytomegalovirus serostatus. Some clones are missing from TCRdb's copy, which holds only in-frame ones; the method was immunoSEQ multiplex PCR. The sample contains around 84,000 clones, 80% of which appear only once. Single viable CD3+CD4+CD8-CD45RO+ cells were sorted as the memory CD4+ T cells. Source material: memory CD4+ T cells from blood. These receptors all come from an adult in good health and CMV-seronegative.

The J gene is TRBJ1-2, the V gene TRBV21-1; TRBD1, as called in the table, went unchecked against the DNA. TRBV21-1 is a pseudogene segment. The CDR3 is 15 residues long. The CDR3 DNA is TGTGCCAGCAGCTTACCGGGACAGGGGGCAGAGGGCTACACCTTC. Its protein is CASSLPGQGAEGYTF.

The chain joins TRBV30 to TRBJ1-4, with 8 bases identical to TRBD1. This CDR3 region has 13 residues. Germline CDR1 and CDR2: GTSNPN and SVGIG (reference sequence). The trim removed 5 bases at V and 7 bases at J, leaving 6 bases unmatched. The CDR3: CAWETGGGEKLFF. CDR3 in DNA: TGTGCCTGGGAAACAGGGGGAGGTGAAAAACTGTTTTTT.

This clone was counted a few times. This same CDR3 is encoded by further DNA sequences in the sample. V and J are TRBV5-4 and TRBJ2-5; TRBD1 is a possible D gene (6 bases). Deletions cut 0 bases from V and 5 bases from J, with 8 bases between. Germline CDR1 reads SGHNT; CDR2 reads YYREEE (reference sequence). There are 13 residues in the CDR3. The CDR3 nucleotides are TGTGCCAGCAGCTTGGACAGGGTGGAGACCCAGTACTTC. This codes for CASSLDRVETQYF.

J is TRBJ2-6 and V is TRBV4-2; 8 nucleotides line up with TRBD1. The ends lost 0 bases at V and 0 bases at J; junction bases unmatched: 4. This CDR3 comprises 18 residues. CDR1 LGHNA and CDR2 YNFKEQ come from the germline V gene. The CDR3 loop is CASSQETGASSGANVLTF. The CDR3 region has the DNA TGTGCCAGCAGCCAAGAGACAGGGGCCTCCTCTGGGGCCAACGTCCTGACTTTC.

The chain uses TRBV18 and TRBJ1-5; possible D gene TRBD1, 5 bases. Germline V gene lookup returns CDR1 KGHSH and CDR2 LQKENI. V was shortened by 5 bases and J by 2 bases, with 13 bases between the two germline ends. CDR3 length: 15 amino acids. The DNA for the CDR3 is TGTGCCAGCTCATGGGCCGGGGGTGGCAATCAGCCCCAGCATTTT. It specifies CASSWAGGGNQPQHF.

The chain combines TRBV14 with TRBJ1-6; D remains ambiguous. Trimming removed 3 bases from V and 7 bases from J, with 10 bases in between. The CDR3 length is 14 residues. CDR1 is SGHDN and CDR2 is FVKESK in the germline V gene. The CDR3 DNA reads as TGTGCCAGCAGCCAGGAGGGTTGGAATTCACCCCTCCACTTT. Encoded protein: CASSQEGWNSPLHF.